This T cell receptor beta chain is drawn from a study of CD8 T cells in ankylosing spondylitis (dated by TCRdb to 2016 to 2017). With respect to the entire study: T cell receptor beta repertoires were profiled in healthy donors and ankylosing spondylitis patients so that disease-linked TCR variants could be found. The full study cohort comprised roughly 24 ankylosing spondylitis patients and over a hundred healthy donors. Peripheral blood samples were taken, and synovial fluid was additionally collected from ankylosing spondylitis patients. General study outcomes and caveats: The disease-linked clones had a CD8+ phenotype and were found at relatively low frequencies in peripheral blood. Blood from ankylosing spondylitis patients appeared to be characterized by a TCR beta motif made up of seven or eight highly homologous amino acid variants. The disease-linked clones were reported as significantly enriched in matched synovial fluid samples from ankylosing spondylitis patients. Some motif variants were previously reported in synovial fluid and blood of reactive arthritis patients, suggesting common disease-initiation mechanisms.

For this clonotype: Its antigen target is currently unknown. Nothing much larger sits one base from this clone, and base qualities are not available.

The instrument given in TCRdb is Illumina HiSeq 2500. Quantitative 5'-RACE with molecular barcodes was the method used to prepare the TCR beta libraries. On the study's bioinformatics: A new computational method, built on a probabilistic model of VDJ rearrangement, was used to identify disease-linked TCR variants. Using fastp at Q25 and MiXCR, TCRdb reprocessed the public reads and kept productive beta chains. Each entry merges the rows of one CDR3 protein and shows their most common DNA and genes. TCRdb's processing, not the study's, gives the V and J calls here. The sample includes over 30,000 distinct CDR3 sequences, with 13% observed a single time. The ten largest account for about a third of the sample. Synovial fluid samples were matched to blood samples from the same ankylosing spondylitis patients. The junction carries 10 bases between V and J, which are trimmed by 3 bases and 1 base respectively. CDR1 and CDR2, per the germline V gene, are SGHDN and FVKESK. The CDR3 covers 14 residues, taking in both the cysteine and the phenylalanine. Solely the CDR3 DNA is kept, with 42 bases framed from the first base.

Sequencing was carried out using synovial fluid, either unsorted or a sorted T cell fraction (not recorded which). This receptor was obtained from a male donor with ankylosing spondylitis. The rearranged segments are TRBV14 and TRBJ2-7, with no confidently assigned D gene. The sequenced DNA: TGTGCCAGCAGCCACAATCTATGGTCCTACGAGCAGTACTTC. Its protein product is CASSHNLWSYEQYF. With all but the CDR3 taken from the reference TRBV14 and TRBJ2-7 genes, the full variable domain is: EAGVTQFPSHSVIEKGQTVTLRCDPISGHDNLYWYRRVMGKEIKFLLHFVKESKQDESGMPNNRFLAERTGGTYSTLKVQPAELEDSGVYFCASSHNLWSYEQYFGPGTRLTVT.